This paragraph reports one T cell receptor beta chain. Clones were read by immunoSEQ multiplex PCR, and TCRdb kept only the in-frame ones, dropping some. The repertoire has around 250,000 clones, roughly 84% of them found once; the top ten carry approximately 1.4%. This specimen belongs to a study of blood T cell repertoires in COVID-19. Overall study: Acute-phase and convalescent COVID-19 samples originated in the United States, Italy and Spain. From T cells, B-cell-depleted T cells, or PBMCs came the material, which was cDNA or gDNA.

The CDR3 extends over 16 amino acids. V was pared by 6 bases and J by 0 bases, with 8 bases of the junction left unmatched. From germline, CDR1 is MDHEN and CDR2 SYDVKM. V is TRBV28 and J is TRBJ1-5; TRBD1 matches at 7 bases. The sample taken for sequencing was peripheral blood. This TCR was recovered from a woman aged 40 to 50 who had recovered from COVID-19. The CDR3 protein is CASSPGQDLSNQPQHF. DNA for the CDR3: TGTGCCAGCAGCCCCGGACAGGACCTTAGCAATCAGCCCCAGCATTTT.